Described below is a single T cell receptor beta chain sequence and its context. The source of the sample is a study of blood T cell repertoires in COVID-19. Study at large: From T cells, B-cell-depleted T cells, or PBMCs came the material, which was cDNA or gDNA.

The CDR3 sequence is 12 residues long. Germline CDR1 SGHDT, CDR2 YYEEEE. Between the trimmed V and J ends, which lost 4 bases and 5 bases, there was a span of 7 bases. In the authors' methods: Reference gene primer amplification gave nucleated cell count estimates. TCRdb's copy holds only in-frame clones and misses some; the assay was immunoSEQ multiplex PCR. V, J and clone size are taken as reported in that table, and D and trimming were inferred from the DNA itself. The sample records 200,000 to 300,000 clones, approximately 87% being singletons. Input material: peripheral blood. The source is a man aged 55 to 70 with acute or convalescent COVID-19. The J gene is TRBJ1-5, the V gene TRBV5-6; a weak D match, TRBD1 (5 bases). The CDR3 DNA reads TGTGCCAGCAGCCTAGGGGATCAGCCCCAGCATTTT. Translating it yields CASSLGDQPQHF.